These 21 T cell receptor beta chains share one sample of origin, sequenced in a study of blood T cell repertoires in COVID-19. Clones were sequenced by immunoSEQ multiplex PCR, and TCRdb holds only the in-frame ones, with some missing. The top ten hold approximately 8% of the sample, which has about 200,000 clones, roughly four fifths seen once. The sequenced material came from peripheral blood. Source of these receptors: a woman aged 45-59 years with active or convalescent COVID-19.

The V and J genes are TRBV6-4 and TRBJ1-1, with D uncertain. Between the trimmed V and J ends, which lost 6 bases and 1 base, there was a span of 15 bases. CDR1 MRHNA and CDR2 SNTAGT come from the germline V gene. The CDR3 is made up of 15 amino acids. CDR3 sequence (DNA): TGTGCCAGCAGCCCACGGCCAGGAAGGAACACTGAAGCTTTCTTT. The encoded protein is CASSPRPGRNTEAFF.

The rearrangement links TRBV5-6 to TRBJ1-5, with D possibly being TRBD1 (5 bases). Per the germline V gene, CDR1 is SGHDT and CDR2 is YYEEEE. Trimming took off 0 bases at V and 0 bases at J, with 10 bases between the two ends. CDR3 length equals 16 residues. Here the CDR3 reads CASSLAAGYSNQPQHF. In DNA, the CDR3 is TGTGCCAGCAGCTTGGCCGCAGGGTATAGCAATCAGCCCCAGCATTTT.

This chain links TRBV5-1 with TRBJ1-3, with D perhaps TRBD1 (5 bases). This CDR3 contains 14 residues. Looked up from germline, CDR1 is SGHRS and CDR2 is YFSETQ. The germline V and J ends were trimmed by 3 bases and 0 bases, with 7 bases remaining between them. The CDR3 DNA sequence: TGCGCCAGCAGCTCAGGGTTCTCTGGAAACACCATATATTTT. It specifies CASSSGFSGNTIYF. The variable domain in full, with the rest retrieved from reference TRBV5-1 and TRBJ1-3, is KAGVTQTPRYLIKTRGQQVTLSCSPISGHRSVSWYQQTPGQGLQFLFEYFSETQRNKGNFPGRFSGRQFSNSRSEMNVSTLELGDSALYLCASSSGFSGNTIYFGEGSWLTVV.

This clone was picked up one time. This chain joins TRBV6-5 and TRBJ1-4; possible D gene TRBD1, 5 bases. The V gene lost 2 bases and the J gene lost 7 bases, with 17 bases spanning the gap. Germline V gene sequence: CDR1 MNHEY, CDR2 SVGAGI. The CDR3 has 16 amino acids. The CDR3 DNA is TGTGCCAGCAGTTACCGGGGGGGGAAGATGAGTGAAAAACTGTTTTTT. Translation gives CASSYRGGKMSEKLFF.

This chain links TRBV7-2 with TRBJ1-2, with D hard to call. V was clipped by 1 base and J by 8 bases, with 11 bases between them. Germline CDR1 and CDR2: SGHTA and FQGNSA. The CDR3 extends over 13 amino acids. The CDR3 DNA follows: TGTGCCAGCAGCTTAGTATCTTATAGCGGCTACACCTTC. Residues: CASSLVSYSGYTF.

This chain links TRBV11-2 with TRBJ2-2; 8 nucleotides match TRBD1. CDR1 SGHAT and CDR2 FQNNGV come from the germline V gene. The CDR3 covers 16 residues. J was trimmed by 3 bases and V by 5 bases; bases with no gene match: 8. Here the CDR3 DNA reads TGTGCCAGCAGCGGGAGACAGGGGTGGTACACCGGGGAGCTGTTTTTT. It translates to CASSGRQGWYTGELFF.

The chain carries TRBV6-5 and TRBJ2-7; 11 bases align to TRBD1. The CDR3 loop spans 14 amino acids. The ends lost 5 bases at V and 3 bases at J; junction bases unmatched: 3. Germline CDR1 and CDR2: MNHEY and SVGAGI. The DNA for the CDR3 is TGTGCCAGCAGTAGTGGGACAGGGGGCTACGAGCAGTACTTC. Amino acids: CASSSGTGGYEQYF.

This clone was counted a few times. CDR3 loop: CASSDDSRPGGNQPQHF. The CDR3 coding sequence is TGTGCCAGCAGCGACGACAGCCGCCCGGGGGGCAATCAGCCCCAGCATTTT. The rearrangement links TRBV3-1 (or the pseudogene TRBV3-2) to TRBJ1-5, with D possibly being TRBD1 (5 bases). V lost 5 bases to trimming and J lost 2 bases, with 19 bases between them. The germline V gene encodes CDR1 LGHDT and CDR2 YNNKEL (reference sequence). The CDR3 spans 17 residues.

CDR3 DNA: TGCAGCGTGTTAGACAGGGGAAGCACAGATACGCAGTATTTT. As protein: CSVLDRGSTDTQYF. The chain couples TRBV29-1 to TRBJ2-3; 8 nucleotides agree with TRBD1. J lost 0 bases, V lost 6 bases, and 5 bases had no gene match. This CDR3 has 14 amino acids. The germline V gene encodes CDR1 SQVTM and CDR2 ANQGSEA.

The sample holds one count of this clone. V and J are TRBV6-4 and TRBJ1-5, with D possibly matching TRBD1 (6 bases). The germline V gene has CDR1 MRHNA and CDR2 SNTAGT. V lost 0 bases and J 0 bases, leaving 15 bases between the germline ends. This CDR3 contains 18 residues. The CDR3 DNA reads TGTGCCAGCAGTGACTCTGTGGACAGATACCTTAGCAATCAGCCCCAGCATTTT. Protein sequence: CASSDSVDRYLSNQPQHF.

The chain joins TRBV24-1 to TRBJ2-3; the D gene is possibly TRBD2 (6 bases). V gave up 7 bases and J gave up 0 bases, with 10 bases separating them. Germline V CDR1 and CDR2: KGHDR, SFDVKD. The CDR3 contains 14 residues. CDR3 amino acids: CATRDGGSTDTQYF. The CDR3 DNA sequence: TGTGCCACCAGGGATGGAGGGAGCACAGATACGCAGTATTTT.

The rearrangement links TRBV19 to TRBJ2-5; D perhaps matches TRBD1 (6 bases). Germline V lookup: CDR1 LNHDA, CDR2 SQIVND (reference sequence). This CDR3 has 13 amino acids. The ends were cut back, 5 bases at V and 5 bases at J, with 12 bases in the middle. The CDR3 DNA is TGTGCCAGTAGTCACAGGGTTGCTGAGACCCAGTACTTC. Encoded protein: CASSHRVAETQYF.

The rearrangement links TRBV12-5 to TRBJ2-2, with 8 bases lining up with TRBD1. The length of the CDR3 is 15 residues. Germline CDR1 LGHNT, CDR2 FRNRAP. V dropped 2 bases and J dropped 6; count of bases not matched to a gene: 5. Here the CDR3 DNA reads TGTGCTAGTGGTTTGTACCAGGGGGCGGCCGGGGAGCTGTTTTTT. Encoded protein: CASGLYQGAAGELFF. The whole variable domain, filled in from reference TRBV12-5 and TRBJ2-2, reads DARVTQTPRHKVTEMGQEVTMRCQPILGHNTVFWYRQTMMQGLELLAYFRNRAPLDDSGMPKDRFSAEMPDATLATLKIQPSEPRDSAVYFCASGLYQGAAGELFFGEGSRLTVL.

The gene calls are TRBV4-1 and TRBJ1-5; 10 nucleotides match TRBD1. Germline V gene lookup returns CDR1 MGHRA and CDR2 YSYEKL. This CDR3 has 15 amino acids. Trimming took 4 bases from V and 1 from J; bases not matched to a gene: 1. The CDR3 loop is CASSRDRGSNQPQHF. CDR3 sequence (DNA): TGCGCCAGCAGCCGGGACAGGGGAAGCAATCAGCCCCAGCATTTT.

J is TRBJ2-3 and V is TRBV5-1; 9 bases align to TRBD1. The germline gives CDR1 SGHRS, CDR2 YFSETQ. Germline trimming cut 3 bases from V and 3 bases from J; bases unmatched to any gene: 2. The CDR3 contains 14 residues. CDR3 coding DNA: TGCGCCAGCAGCTATGACAGGGGGACAGATACGCAGTATTTT. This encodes CASSYDRGTDTQYF. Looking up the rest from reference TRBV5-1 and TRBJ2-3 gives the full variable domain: KAGVTQTPRYLIKTRGQQVTLSCSPISGHRSVSWYQQTPGQGLQFLFEYFSETQRNKGNFPGRFSGRQFSNSRSEMNVSTLELGDSALYLCASSYDRGTDTQYFGPGTRLTVL.

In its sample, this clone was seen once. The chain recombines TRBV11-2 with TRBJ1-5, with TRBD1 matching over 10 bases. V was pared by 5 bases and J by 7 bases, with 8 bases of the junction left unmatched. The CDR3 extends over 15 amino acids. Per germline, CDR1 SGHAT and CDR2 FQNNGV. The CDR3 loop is CASSQTRDRGQPQHF. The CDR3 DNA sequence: TGTGCCAGCAGCCAAACCAGGGACAGGGGACAGCCCCAGCATTTT.

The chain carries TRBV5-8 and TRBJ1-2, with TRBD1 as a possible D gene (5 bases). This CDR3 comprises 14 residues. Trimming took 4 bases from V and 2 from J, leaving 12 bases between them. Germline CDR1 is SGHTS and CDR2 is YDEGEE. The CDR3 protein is CASSAVWGNYGYTF. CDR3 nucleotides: TGTGCCAGCAGCGCCGTGTGGGGCAACTATGGCTACACCTTC.

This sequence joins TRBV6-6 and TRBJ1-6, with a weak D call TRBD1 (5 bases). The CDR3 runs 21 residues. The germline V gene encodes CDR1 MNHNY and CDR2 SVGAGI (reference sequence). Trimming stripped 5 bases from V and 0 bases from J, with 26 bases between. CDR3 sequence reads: CASSLTLDRDYQSSYNSPLHF. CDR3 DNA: TGTGCCAGCAGTCTCACCCTCGACCGGGACTACCAGAGCTCCTATAATTCACCCCTCCACTTT.

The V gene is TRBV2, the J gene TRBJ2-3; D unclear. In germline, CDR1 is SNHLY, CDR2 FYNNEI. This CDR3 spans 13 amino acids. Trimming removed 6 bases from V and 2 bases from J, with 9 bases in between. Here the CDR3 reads CASRTPFTDTQYF. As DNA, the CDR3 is TGTGCCAGCAGGACTCCCTTCACAGATACGCAGTATTTT.

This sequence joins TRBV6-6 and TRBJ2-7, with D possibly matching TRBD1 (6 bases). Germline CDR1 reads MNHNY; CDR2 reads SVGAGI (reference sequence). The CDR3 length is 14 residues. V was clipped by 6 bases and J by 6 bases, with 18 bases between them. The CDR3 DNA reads TGTGCCAGCAGAGTCACAGGGAATTCGGGCGAGCAGTACTTC. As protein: CASRVTGNSGEQYF.

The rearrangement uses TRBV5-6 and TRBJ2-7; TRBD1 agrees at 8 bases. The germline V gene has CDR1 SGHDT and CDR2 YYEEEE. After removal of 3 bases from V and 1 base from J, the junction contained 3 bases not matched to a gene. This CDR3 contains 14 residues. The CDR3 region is CASSWGQASYEQYV. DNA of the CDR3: TGTGCCAGCAGCTGGGGACAGGCTTCCTACGAGCAGTACGTC.